A single sample is the source of the 20 T cell receptor beta chains below, sequenced in a study of cytomegalovirus exposure and HLA in healthy donors. Primers for the PCR totalled 60 Vbeta and 13 Jbeta. Repertoires were generated with immunoSEQ multiplex PCR, while TCRdb's copy carries only in-frame clones and drops some. The specimen's table records more than 45,000 clones. The sample was PBMCs. The receptor set was obtained from a male donor in good health and CMV-seronegative.

The V and J genes are TRBV5-1 and TRBJ2-3; 7 bases align to TRBD1. CDR1 and CDR2 (germline): SGHRS, YFSETQ. CDR3 size: 17 residues. V gave up 2 bases and J gave up 0 bases; unmatched junction bases: 9. In DNA form, the CDR3 reads TGCGCCAGCAGCTTCGGGACAGCGACCCATAGCACAGATACGCAGTATTTT. Translating it yields CASSFGTATHSTDTQYF.

V is TRBV7-2 and J is TRBJ2-3; a weak D match, TRBD2 (6 bases). The length of the CDR3 is 13 residues. Germline CDR1 reads SGHTA; CDR2 reads FQGNSA. V was shortened by 4 bases and J by 4 bases, with 9 bases between the two germline ends. The CDR3 bases are TGTGCCAGCAGCTGGGACTCCGCAGATACGCAGTATTTT. Translation: CASSWDSADTQYF.

The chain combines TRBV21-1 with TRBJ1-5; TRBD1, the D gene given by the table, was not confirmed from the DNA. TRBV21-1 is tagged as a pseudogene. CDR3 length: 14 amino acids. The CDR3 nucleotides read TGTGCCAGCAGCAAGGGACAGGACAATCAGCCCCAGCATTTT. It yields the protein CASSKGQDNQPQHF.

The CDR3 bases are TGCGCCAGCAGCCAGACAGGGTTCCGAGAGACCCAGTACTTC. Amino acids: CASSQTGFRETQYF. The chain links TRBV4-1 to TRBJ2-5, with TRBD1 identical over 7 bases. V was pared by 3 bases and J by 4 bases, with 5 bases of the junction left unmatched. The CDR3 runs 14 residues. Germline V CDR1 and CDR2: MGHRA, YSYEKL.

The chain carries TRBV4-1 and TRBJ1-4, with 7 nucleotides matching TRBD1. Germline lookup yields CDR1 MGHRA and CDR2 YSYEKL. Trimming took 0 bases from V and 2 from J; bases not matched to a gene: 6. This CDR3 is built from 17 residues. CDR3 loop: CASSQDAPTGTNEKLFF. DNA of the CDR3: TGCGCCAGCAGCCAAGATGCGCCGACAGGGACTAATGAAAAACTGTTTTTT.

This chain connects TRBV7-2 to TRBJ2-7, with D perhaps matching TRBD2 (6 bases). The germline V and J ends were trimmed by 5 bases and 5 bases, with 13 bases remaining between them. This CDR3 is 13 amino acids long. Germline assignment: CDR1 SGHTA and CDR2 FQGNSA. In DNA form, the CDR3 reads TGTGCCAGCAGCGAGAGCGGGCACCACGAGCAGTACTTC. Its translation: CASSESGHHEQYF.

The chain combines TRBV2 with TRBJ2-5; 11 bases are a match to TRBD1. The junction had 5 bases not matched to a gene; V was cut back by 4 bases and J by 4 bases. This CDR3 is built from 15 residues. Germline values: CDR1 SNHLY, CDR2 FYNNEI. CDR3 protein: CASSASGTGGETQYF. The CDR3 DNA reads as TGTGCCAGCAGTGCCTCTGGGACAGGGGGAGAGACCCAGTACTTC.

The V call is TRBV27, the J call TRBJ1-2, with 8 positions matching TRBD1. The V segment lost 6 bases and the J segment 1 base; nucleotides outside the gene matches: 13. This CDR3 has 17 residues. Looked up from germline, CDR1 is MNHEY and CDR2 is SMNVEV (reference sequence). CDR3 in DNA: TGTGCCAGCAGCCATGGACAGGGTAAAGTCCTTAACTATGGCTACACCTTC. It is translated as CASSHGQGKVLNYGYTF.

The V gene is TRBV30, the J gene TRBJ2-6; 8 bases match TRBD1. After removal of 0 bases from V and 0 bases from J, the junction contained 10 bases not matched to a gene. The length of the CDR3 is 19 residues. Germline CDR1 is GTSNPN and CDR2 is SVGIG (reference sequence). Written as DNA, the CDR3 is TGTGCCTGGAGTGTACGAGGGACAGGCCTTTTCTCTGGGGCCAACGTCCTGACTTTC. It codes for CAWSVRGTGLFSGANVLTF. The entire variable domain, with the rest obtained from reference TRBV30 and TRBJ2-6, is as follows: SQTIHQWPATLVQPVGSPLSLECTVEGTSNPNLYWYRQAAGRGLQLLFYSVGIGQISSEVPQNLSASRPQDRQFILSSKKLLLSDSGFYLCAWSVRGTGLFSGANVLTFGAGSRLTVL.

CDR3 DNA: TGTGCCAGCAGCCAAGCCCCCGGACTAGCCTCTGACAATGAGCAGTTCTTC. This codes for CASSQAPGLASDNEQFF. The gene calls are TRBV4-2 and TRBJ2-1; TRBD2 aligns across 8 bases. Trimming removed 1 base from V and 5 bases from J; junction bases left unmatched: 10. Germline CDR1 reads LGHNA; CDR2 reads YNFKEQ. CDR3 length equals 17 residues.

J is TRBJ2-3 and V is TRBV7-2; D possibly corresponds to TRBD2 (6 bases). The V end lost 3 bases, the J end lost 8 bases, and 12 bases lay between the germline ends. The CDR3 totals 13 residues. Germline V gives CDR1 SGHTA, CDR2 FQGNSA. CDR3 in DNA: TGTGCCAGCAGCTTCCGACTCGGGGGTACGCAGTATTTT. Translating it yields CASSFRLGGTQYF.

The rearrangement links TRBV9 to TRBJ2-5; 8 nucleotides align to TRBD2. V dropped 7 bases and J dropped 2; count of bases not matched to a gene: 7. The CDR3 consists of 14 residues. From germline, CDR1 is SGDLS and CDR2 YYNGEE. CDR3 sequence: CASGGREGQETQYF. CDR3 bases: TGTGCCAGCGGGGGCCGGGAGGGGCAAGAGACCCAGTACTTC.

The rearrangement uses TRBV7-2 and TRBJ2-2; D may be TRBD1 (6 bases). V dropped 4 bases and J dropped 6 bases, with 9 bases sitting between them. This CDR3 has 13 residues. Germline values: CDR1 SGHTA, CDR2 FQGNSA. The CDR3 spells CASSSRTAGELFF. In DNA form, the CDR3 reads TGTGCCAGCAGCTCAAGGACAGCCGGGGAGCTGTTTTTT.

The chain is built from TRBV9 and TRBJ2-2; no clear D gene. The CDR3 is 15 amino acids. Germline CDR1 SGDLS, CDR2 YYNGEE. The V and J ends lost 0 bases and 4 bases respectively, with 10 bases between them. The CDR3 loop reads CASSVDTRSTGELFF. The CDR3 DNA is TGTGCCAGCAGCGTAGACACCCGGAGCACCGGGGAGCTGTTTTTT.

This chain's CDR3 is CASSFIVGREQYF. CDR3 coding DNA: TGTGCCAGCAGTTTTATTGTCGGTCGGGAGCAGTACTTC. The genes are TRBV28 and TRBJ2-7, with unresolved D. CDR1 and CDR2 (germline): MDHEN, SYDVKM. The CDR3 extends over 13 amino acids. V lost 3 bases to trimming and J lost 7 bases, with 13 bases between them.

The chain is built from TRBV5-8 and TRBJ2-7; a weak D match, TRBD1 (5 bases). Germline V CDR1 and CDR2: SGHTS, YDEGEE. The CDR3 is 14 residues long. V dropped 3 bases and J dropped 1 base, with 11 bases sitting between them. This CDR3 reads CASSWKRGSYEQYF. For the CDR3, the DNA is TGTGCCAGCAGCTGGAAAAGGGGATCCTACGAGCAGTACTTC.

The genes are TRBV7-8 and TRBJ1-4, with 7 bases matching TRBD1. The CDR3 length is 17 residues. Per germline, CDR1 SGHVS and CDR2 FQNEAQ. J was trimmed by 8 bases and V by 2 bases; bases with no gene match: 14. CDR3 loop: CASSLRPHRGRGEKLFF. CDR3 bases: TGTGCCAGCAGCTTACGGCCCCACAGGGGACGTGGGGAAAAACTGTTTTTT.

V and J are TRBV7-2 and TRBJ2-3; weak D call: TRBD2 (5 bases). The germline V and J ends were trimmed by 0 bases and 3 bases, with 10 bases remaining between them. The CDR3 has 15 residues. Per germline, CDR1 SGHTA and CDR2 FQGNSA. The CDR3 coding sequence is TGTGCCAGCAGCTTAGCGGAGCGGAGGACAGATACGCAGTATTTT. It specifies CASSLAERRTDTQYF. The full variable domain, its missing parts supplied by reference TRBV7-2 and TRBJ2-3, is GAGVSQSPSNKVTEKGKDVELRCDPISGHTALYWYRQSLGQGLEFLIYFQGNSAPDKSGLPSDRFSAERTGGSVSTLTIQRTQQEDSAVYLCASSLAERRTDTQYFGPGTRLTVL.

This chain connects TRBV4-1 to TRBJ2-3; D possibly corresponds to TRBD1 (6 bases). The CDR3 has 16 residues. The V gene lost 6 bases and the J gene lost 4 bases, with 20 bases spanning the gap. The germline gives CDR1 MGHRA, CDR2 YSYEKL. DNA of the CDR3: TGCGCCAGCAGGCCTATGGGGCAGGGGCGGGCAGATACGCAGTATTTT. Protein sequence: CASRPMGQGRADTQYF.

The chain joins TRBV29-1 to TRBJ2-5; 8 nucleotides agree with TRBD2. The CDR3 length is 15 residues. V was clipped by 5 bases and J by 1 base; unmatched bases: 9. CDR1 SQVTM and CDR2 ANQGSEA come from the germline V gene. CDR3 sequence (DNA): TGCAGCGTTCCCGGGGGGGCCGGTGCCCAAGAGACCCAGTACTTC. Its translation: CSVPGGAGAQETQYF.